Listed here are 18 T cell receptor beta chains from one sample, sequenced in a study of blood T cell repertoires in COVID-19 (TCRdb year 2020). Receptors were amplified or captured by the immunoSEQ multiplex PCR assay. TCRdb stores this immuneACCESS table with in-frame sequences only. Part of the clones is absent; in the studies checked, under half of the shortfall reflects unresolved V genes, and no reason is known for the rest. The sample data list just over 80,000 clones, and about three quarters of these were observed just once. The ten largest make up 15% to 20% of the sample. What was sequenced was peripheral blood. The receptors were gathered from a woman of 80 years or more with active or convalescent COVID-19.

V gene TRBV11-2 combines with J gene TRBJ1-1; 8 bases fit TRBD1. Germline CDR1 is SGHAT and CDR2 is FQNNGV. V was clipped by 5 bases and J by 8 bases; unmatched bases: 7. CDR3 length: 13 amino acids. This chain's CDR3 is CASSLGQGSEAFF. For the CDR3, the DNA is TGTGCCAGCAGCCTTGGACAGGGTTCCGAAGCTTTCTTT.

The gene calls are TRBV15 and TRBJ2-3, with 7 bases fitting TRBD2. Germline V CDR1 and CDR2: LNHNV, YYDKDF (reference sequence). Germline trimming cut 1 base from V and 4 bases from J; bases unmatched to any gene: 5. This CDR3 contains 15 residues. The CDR3, as DNA: TGTGCCACCAGCAGAGGGGGAGGGAGTGCAGATACGCAGTATTTT. The encoded protein is CATSRGGGSADTQYF.

The CDR3 here is CASSSLRGGPGYTF. The CDR3 bases are TGTGCCAGCAGTTCCCTCCGAGGGGGCCCGGGCTACACCTTC. The V call is TRBV6-5, the J call TRBJ1-2, with 7 bases identical to TRBD1. Germline CDR1 MNHEY, CDR2 SVGAGI. With V trimmed by 4 bases and J by 8 bases, 10 bases remained unmatched. This CDR3 is 14 amino acids long.

The V and J genes are TRBV11-3 and TRBJ1-1; the D is unclear. CDR1 SGHNT and CDR2 YENEEA come from the germline V gene. V lost 5 bases, J lost 5 bases, and 12 bases lay in between. The CDR3 has 13 amino acids. Written as DNA, the CDR3 is TGTGCCAGCAGCCGAGGGAGCGTTACTGAAGCTTTCTTT. The encoded protein is CASSRGSVTEAFF.

V gene TRBV6-6 combines with J gene TRBJ2-1; the D gene is possibly TRBD1 (5 bases). V lost 6 bases and J lost 6, with 9 bases in between. The CDR3 loop spans 12 amino acids. Looked up from germline, CDR1 is MNHNY and CDR2 is SVGAGI (reference sequence). CDR3 in DNA: TGTGCCAGCAGCCAGACAGTCAATGAGCAGTTCTTC. Translating gives CASSQTVNEQFF.

The chain is built from TRBV7-2 and TRBJ1-3; TRBD1 might be the D (5 bases). Germline CDR1 is SGHTA and CDR2 is FQGNSA. Trimming took off 2 bases at V and 7 bases at J, with 12 bases between the two ends. CDR3 length: 14 residues. The CDR3 loop reads CASSLTGGRNTIYF. DNA of the CDR3: TGTGCCAGCAGCTTAACCGGGGGGAGGAACACCATATATTTT.

This clone was seen a handful of times. The CDR3 here is CASSFRGRIGQFF. The CDR3 nucleotides read TGTGCCAGCAGCTTCAGGGGTCGCATCGGGCAGTTCTTC. This chain links TRBV7-8 with TRBJ2-1; D perhaps matches TRBD1 (6 bases). There are 13 residues in the CDR3. Germline V CDR1 and CDR2: SGHVS, FQNEAQ. With 3 bases removed from V and 12 bases from J, the gap between germline ends came to 15 bases.

The sample holds a few counts of this clone. This chain uses TRBV12-3 or TRBV12-4 with TRBJ2-7; D might be TRBD2 (5 bases). The CDR3 totals 13 residues. Between the trimmed V and J ends, which lost 5 bases and 6 bases, there was a span of 14 bases. CDR3 coding DNA: TGTGCCAGCAGTCACCTAGATGGGAGCGAGCAGTACTTC. Protein product: CASSHLDGSEQYF.

The J gene is TRBJ2-5, the V gene TRBV24-1; 7 bases map to TRBD2. CDR1 and CDR2 (germline): KGHDR, SFDVKD. The CDR3 has 14 amino acids. Trimming cost V 1 base and J 4 bases; bases outside gene matches: 2. The CDR3 protein is CATSDLTGGETQYF. The DNA for the CDR3 is TGTGCCACCAGTGATTTAACGGGAGGAGAGACCCAGTACTTC.

The chain uses TRBV5-6 and TRBJ1-2, with D possibly matching TRBD1 (6 bases). V was pared by 0 bases and J by 5 bases, with 8 bases between. The CDR3 runs 13 residues. The germline V gene encodes CDR1 SGHDT and CDR2 YYEEEE. Here the CDR3 reads CASSLGQVYGYTF. CDR3 bases: TGTGCCAGCAGCTTGGGACAGGTTTATGGCTACACCTTC.

The V and J genes are TRBV5-1 and TRBJ2-1, with a tentative D call TRBD2 (7 bases). CDR1 and CDR2 (germline): SGHRS, YFSETQ. CDR3 length: 15 residues. The ends were cut back, 4 bases at V and 0 bases at J, with 11 bases in the middle. CDR3 residues: CASSRGGNSYNEQFF. Here the CDR3 DNA reads TGCGCCAGCAGCAGGGGGGGTAACTCCTACAATGAGCAGTTCTTC.

A single count supports this clone. V gene TRBV14 combines with J gene TRBJ2-1; 11 bases are shared with TRBD1. The CDR3 is 15 amino acids. In germline, CDR1 is SGHDN, CDR2 FVKESK. Trimming at V came to 4 bases and at J to 7 bases, leaving 6 bases not matched to a gene. DNA for the CDR3: TGTGCCAGCAGCCCCCGGGACAGGGGGACGAATGAGCAGTTCTTC. Its translation: CASSPRDRGTNEQFF.

J is TRBJ1-5 and V is TRBV4-1; maybe TRBD1 (5 bases). The CDR3 sequence is 15 residues long. From germline, CDR1 is MGHRA and CDR2 YSYEKL. Trimming took off 2 bases at V and 5 bases at J, with 13 bases between the two ends. The CDR3 protein is CASSQRGDGYQPQHF. DNA of the CDR3: TGCGCCAGCAGCCAAAGGGGCGACGGTTATCAGCCCCAGCATTTT.

The count of this clone is one. CDR3 residues: CAISESQLRGEKLFF. CDR3 bases: TGTGCCATCAGTGAGTCACAGCTTCGAGGGGAAAAACTGTTTTTT. The chain is built from TRBV10-3 and TRBJ1-4; no clear D. Trimming left V 0 bases short and J 8 bases short, with 13 bases between. CDR1 is ENHRY and CDR2 is SYGVKD in the germline V gene. This CDR3 has 15 amino acids.

This clone occurred many times. The CDR3 DNA sequence: TGTGCCAGCAGCGCCCCCGACAGGATGGCCTACGAGCAGTACTTC. It translates to CASSAPDRMAYEQYF. This chain joins TRBV6-5 and TRBJ2-7; TRBD1 is a possible D gene (6 bases). From germline, CDR1 is MNHEY and CDR2 SVGAGI. The germline V and J ends were trimmed by 6 bases and 2 bases, with 17 bases remaining between them. The CDR3 consists of 15 residues.

The rearrangement uses TRBV2 and TRBJ1-6; perhaps TRBD1 as D (6 bases). Germline V gene sequence: CDR1 SNHLY, CDR2 FYNNEI. The CDR3 runs to 16 residues. Deletions cut 7 bases from V and 2 bases from J, with 15 bases between. This chain's CDR3 is CASKRQGSPYNSPLHF. Written as DNA, the CDR3 is TGTGCCAGCAAGCGGCAGGGGTCGCCCTATAATTCACCCCTCCACTTT.

The chain carries TRBV9 and TRBJ2-3, with 7 nucleotides matching TRBD2. Germline CDR1 reads SGDLS; CDR2 reads YYNGEE. The CDR3 loop spans 15 amino acids. J was trimmed by 2 bases and V by 0 bases; bases with no gene match: 3. Written as DNA, the CDR3 is TGTGCCAGCAGCGTAGTGGGGGGGGACACAGATACGCAGTATTTT. Protein: CASSVVGGDTDTQYF.

This clone has just a few counts. V and J are TRBV7-8 and TRBJ2-5; maybe TRBD1 (6 bases). CDR1 SGHVS and CDR2 FQNEAQ come from the germline V gene. The CDR3 loop spans 14 amino acids. V was cut by 4 bases and J by 2 bases, with 11 bases left in between. CDR3 in DNA: TGTGCCAGCAGCTCGGCAGGGGTACAAGAGACCCAGTACTTC. It yields the protein CASSSAGVQETQYF.